The present T cell receptor beta chain was sequenced within a study of T cells in Graves' hyperthyroidism and ophthalmopathy. On this clonotype itself: Antigen specificity is unknown.

V was cut by 0 bases and J by 8 bases, with 13 bases left in between. The germline V gene has CDR1 SGHAT and CDR2 FQNNGV. The length of the CDR3 is 15 residues. Study findings and constraints: Blood also held most thyroid clonotypes expanded beyond 0.001.

Patients showing uncontrolled infection, other autoimmune disease, pregnancy or lactation were ineligible. The CDR3 regions of TCR beta were amplified from RNA transcripts. HTBI primers drove first-round RT-PCR of the TCR CDR3. TCRdb fed the multiplex PCR reads into MiXCR, producing one record per CDR3 protein. The sample contains about 420,000 distinct CDR3 sequences, more than 15% of which appear only once. The sample consisted of blood. The clonotype comes from a woman aged 18-29 years with Graves' hyperthyroidism. This rearrangement joins TRBV11-2 to TRBJ2-2; D not certain. CDR3 nucleotides: TGTGCCAGCAGCTTAGATTCGGCCAACGGTGGGGAGCTGTTTTTT. It encodes CASSLDSANGGELFF.